Below, 12 T cell receptor beta chains from the same sample are listed, as sequenced in a study of regulatory T cells in long-lasting Graves disease. In building TCR beta libraries, iRepertoire HTBI primers were used together with Arm-PCR of CDR3 regions. A single record per CDR3 protein comes from TCRdb applying MiXCR to the multiplex PCR reads. Here the sample spans 500,000 to 800,000 distinct CDR3 sequences, 30% being singletons. Time point: persistent/refractory GD, antithyroid drugs over 5 years with positive TRAb. The TCR library was made from RNA that had been extracted from PBMCs in TRIzol. Sequenced here: peripheral blood mononuclear cells (PBMCs), sampled when the disease was refractory, from a patient treated with antithyroid drugs. The source of these receptors is a female donor with Graves disease.

The chain employs TRBV7-9 and TRBJ2-7, with D perhaps matching TRBD1 (6 bases). In germline, CDR1 is SEHNR, CDR2 FQNEAQ (reference sequence). CDR3 length equals 15 residues. Deletions cut 1 base from V and 4 bases from J, with 14 bases between. CDR3 bases: TGTGCCAGCAGCTTAGTGGAACAGGGCGTTTACGAGCAGTACTTC. It encodes CASSLVEQGVYEQYF.

This clonotype was recorded at least ten times. This chain connects TRBV10-3 to TRBJ1-2, with a weak D call TRBD1 (5 bases). CDR3 size: 13 residues. Trimming shortened V by 2 bases and J by 1 base, and 5 bases separated the two germline ends. Germline lookup yields CDR1 ENHRY and CDR2 SYGVKD. CDR3 region: CAISEDSNYGYTF. The CDR3 DNA sequence: TGTGCCATCAGTGAGGACAGTAACTATGGCTACACCTTC.

This clonotype occurred a few times. The rearrangement uses TRBV19 and TRBJ1-6; D uncertain. Germline CDR1 is LNHDA and CDR2 is SQIVND (reference sequence). This CDR3 is 15 amino acids long. The V end lost 4 bases, the J end lost 0 bases, and 7 bases lay between the germline ends. CDR3: CASSTEASYNSPLHF. CDR3 sequence (DNA): TGTGCCAGTAGTACGGAGGCCTCCTATAATTCACCCCTCCACTTT.

J is TRBJ1-1 and V is TRBV6-1, with D perhaps TRBD1 (5 bases). CDR1 is MNHNS and CDR2 is SASEGT in the germline V gene. V was cut by 6 bases and J by 3 bases, with 11 bases left in between. This CDR3 spans 13 amino acids. The CDR3 loop reads CASRNGGDTEAFF. CDR3 nucleotides: TGTGCCAGCAGAAACGGGGGGGACACTGAAGCTTTCTTT.

This chain links TRBV30 with TRBJ2-2; tentative D call: TRBD2 (6 bases). CDR3 length: 15 residues. Trimming left V 1 base short and J 6 bases short, with 15 bases between. The V gene's germline CDR1 is GTSNPN and CDR2 SVGIG (reference sequence). Here the CDR3 reads CAWSGQSGGAGELFF. In nucleotides, the CDR3 is TGTGCCTGGAGTGGACAATCCGGGGGTGCCGGGGAGCTGTTTTTT.

This clonotype has just a few counts. The chain recombines TRBV5-5 with TRBJ2-7; the match to TRBD1 covers 8 bases. CDR1 is SGHKS and CDR2 is YYEKEE in the germline V gene (reference sequence). V shed 0 bases and J 4 bases; nucleotides not matched to a gene: 6. This CDR3 has 15 residues. As DNA, the CDR3 is TGTGCCAGCAGCTTGGGATACAGGGGGAGGTACGAGCAGTACTTC. The encoded protein is CASSLGYRGRYEQYF.

This clonotype showed up just a few times. The gene calls are TRBV25-1 and TRBJ1-2; D not resolved. V was cut by 7 bases and J by 3 bases, with 9 bases left in between. The CDR3 extends over 12 amino acids. CDR1 and CDR2 (germline): MGHDK, SYGVNS. CDR3 sequence (DNA): TGTGCCAGCAACGGGCAGTACTATGGCTACACCTTC. It is translated as CASNGQYYGYTF.

This chain joins TRBV6-1 and TRBJ2-7, with D perhaps TRBD1 (6 bases). Trimming cost V 8 bases and J 0 bases, with 11 bases left between them. The CDR3 is made up of 13 amino acids. Germline loops: CDR1 MNHNS, CDR2 SASEGT. The CDR3 protein is CASGGDNSYEQYF. The CDR3 DNA reads as TGTGCCAGCGGTGGGGACAACTCCTACGAGCAGTACTTC.

The V gene is TRBV20-1, the J gene TRBJ2-5, with TRBD1 identical over 11 bases. The CDR3 runs 15 residues. Germline CDR1 DFQATT, CDR2 SNEGSKA (reference sequence). V shed 2 bases and J 7 bases; nucleotides not matched to a gene: 9. The CDR3 DNA sequence: TGCAGTGCTAGAAGGGTTGGACAGGGGGCGGGGACCCAGTACTTC. Encoded protein: CSARRVGQGAGTQYF.

For this clonotype: A much larger clone sits a single nucleotide away, making a read error possible. V usage is TRBV28 and J usage is TRBJ1-4; D is undetermined. Germline CDR1 and CDR2: MDHEN and SYDVKM. The CDR3 is 14 residues long. The CDR3 sequence is CASSYSQVPEKLLF. CDR3 nucleotide sequence: TGTGCCAGCAGTTACTCGCAAGTTCCCGAAAAACTGCTTTTT. Full variable domain (remainder filled in from reference TRBV28 and TRBJ1-4): DVKVTQSSRYLVKRTGEKVFLECVQDMDHENMFWYRQDPGLGLRLIYFSYDVKMKEKGDIPEGYSVSREKKERFSLILESASTNQTSMYLCASSYSQVPEKLLFGSGTQLSVL.

The chain recombines TRBV5-1 with TRBJ1-1; tentative D call: TRBD1 (5 bases). The CDR3 runs to 13 residues. Germline lookup yields CDR1 SGHRS and CDR2 YFSETQ. V was pared by 4 bases and J by 8 bases, with 15 bases between. The CDR3 DNA reads TGCGCCAGCAGCCCGACAGCTATCAGGGAAGCTTTCTTT. This codes for CASSPTAIREAFF.

The V call is TRBV20-1, the J call TRBJ1-4, with D perhaps TRBD1 (6 bases). Between the trimmed V and J ends, which lost 2 bases and 4 bases, there was a span of 8 bases. The CDR3 contains 13 residues. Per germline, CDR1 DFQATT and CDR2 SNEGSKA (reference sequence). The CDR3 DNA follows: TGCAGTGCTAGACAGGGGTTTAATGAAAAACTGTTTTTT. It yields the protein CSARQGFNEKLFF.